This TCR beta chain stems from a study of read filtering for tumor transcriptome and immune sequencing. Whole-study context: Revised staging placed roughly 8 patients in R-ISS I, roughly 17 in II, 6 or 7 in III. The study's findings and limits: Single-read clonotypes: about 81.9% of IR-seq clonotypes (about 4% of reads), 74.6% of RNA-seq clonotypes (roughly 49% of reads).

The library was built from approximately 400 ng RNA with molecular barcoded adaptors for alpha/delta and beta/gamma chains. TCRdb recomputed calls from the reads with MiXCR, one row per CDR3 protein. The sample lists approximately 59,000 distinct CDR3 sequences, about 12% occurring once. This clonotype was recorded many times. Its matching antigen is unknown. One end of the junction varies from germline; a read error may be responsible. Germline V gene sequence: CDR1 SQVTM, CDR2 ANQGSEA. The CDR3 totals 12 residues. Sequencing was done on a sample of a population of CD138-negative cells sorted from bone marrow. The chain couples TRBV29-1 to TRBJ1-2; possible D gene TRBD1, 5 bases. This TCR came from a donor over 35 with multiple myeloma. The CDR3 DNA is TGCAGTGTTGGGGCAGGTGGCTATGGCTACACCTTC. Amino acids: CSVGAGGYGYTF.